The 30 T cell receptor beta chains reported below all come from one sample, sequenced in a study of breast tumors, draining lymph nodes, adjacent tissues. TCRdb reprocessed the multiplex PCR reads via MiXCR and lists one record per CDR3 protein. Among 150,000 to 200,000 distinct CDR3 sequences listed, roughly 30% were seen once. Samples came from axillary lymph nodes draining the breast cancer. Specimen: axillary lymph node tissue. These receptors were obtained from a female donor with breast cancer. Some clones in this sample may be carry-over from other donors' samples.

In this sample, this clonotype turned up a few times. The V call is TRBV27, the J call TRBJ2-5; the D call may be TRBD1 or TRBD2 (5 bases each). Germline CDR1 is MNHEY and CDR2 is SMNVEV (reference sequence). This CDR3 region has 13 residues. Trimming took 5 bases from V and 5 from J, leaving 12 bases between them. The CDR3 loop is CASSKRDLETQYF. CDR3 bases: TGTGCCAGCAGTAAGAGGGACCTTGAGACCCAGTACTTC.

The chain carries TRBV27 and TRBJ1-5; unclear D gene. This CDR3 is 16 amino acids long. Germline V gene lookup returns CDR1 MNHEY and CDR2 SMNVEV (reference sequence). Trimming took off 6 bases at V and 1 base at J, with 16 bases between the two ends. CDR3 loop: CASRSQGYSSNQPQHF. CDR3 in DNA: TGTGCCAGCAGATCTCAAGGGTATTCCAGCAATCAGCCCCAGCATTTT.

This clonotype was picked up many times. The gene calls are TRBV11-2 and TRBJ2-3, with 7 bases matching TRBD2. Unmatched junction bases numbered 6, after V lost 1 base and J lost 2 bases. Germline V lookup: CDR1 SGHAT, CDR2 FQNNGV. The CDR3 runs to 16 residues. Written as DNA, the CDR3 is TGTGCCAGCAGCTTAGCAGCGGGATCCCCCACAGATACGCAGTATTTT. Protein product: CASSLAAGSPTDTQYF.

About this clonotype: The junction departs from germline at one end; a sequencing error may be responsible. This rearrangement joins TRBV5-8 to TRBJ2-2; D might be TRBD2 (5 bases). The CDR3 has 14 amino acids. Germline CDR1 SGHTS, CDR2 YDEGEE. The CDR3 loop reads CASSYGSLPGELFF. The DNA for the CDR3 is TGTGCCAGCAGCTATGGGAGCCTCCCCGGTGAGCTGTTTTTT. The complete variable domain, with remaining parts taken from reference TRBV5-8 and TRBJ2-2, reads EAGVTQSPTHLIKTRGQQATLRCSPISGHTSVYWYQQALGLGLQFLLWYDEGEERNRGNFPPRFSGRQFPNYSSELNVNALELEDSALYLCASSYGSLPGELFFGEGSRLTVL.

This clonotype was seen repeatedly, ten times or more. J is TRBJ2-7 and V is TRBV20-1, with D tentatively TRBD2 (7 bases). The CDR3 totals 14 residues. Trimming left V 5 bases short and J 3 bases short, with 17 bases between. CDR1 and CDR2 from the germline V gene are DFQATT and SNEGSKA (reference sequence). CDR3 sequence: CSASRGRGNYEQYF. CDR3 bases: TGCAGTGCTTCTCGGGGGAGGGGGAACTACGAGCAGTACTTC.

This clonotype has more than one count but fewer than ten. The chain couples TRBV6-2 or TRBV6-3 to TRBJ2-7; D is perhaps TRBD1 or TRBD2 (5 bases each). V lost 4 bases to trimming and J lost 2 bases, with 15 bases between them. From germline, CDR1 is MNHEY and CDR2 SVGEGT. The length of the CDR3 is 15 residues. CDR3 protein: CASSSAGTATYEQYF. CDR3 nucleotides: TGTGCCAGCAGTTCCGCCGGGACGGCGACCTACGAGCAGTACTTC.

This clonotype came up many times. This sequence joins TRBV4-3 and TRBJ2-1; D unclear. In germline, CDR1 is LGHNA, CDR2 YSLEER. V dropped 1 base and J dropped 1 base, with 11 bases sitting between them. There are 16 residues in the CDR3. The CDR3 here is CASSQVGASSYNEQFF. The CDR3 nucleotides read TGCGCCAGCAGCCAAGTAGGAGCGTCTTCCTACAATGAGCAGTTCTTC.

This clonotype occurred many times. This chain connects TRBV12-3 or TRBV12-4 to TRBJ1-3; the D is unclear. V lost 2 bases and J lost 0, with 5 bases in between. The CDR3 covers 14 residues. As DNA, the CDR3 is TGTGCCAGCAGTTTACACTACTCTGGAAACACCATATATTTT. This encodes CASSLHYSGNTIYF.

In its sample, this clonotype was seen many times. The chain has TRBV4-1 and TRBJ2-7; D is unresolved. The CDR3 extends over 14 amino acids. CDR1 is MGHRA and CDR2 is YSYEKL in the germline V gene. Trimming took 5 bases from V and 2 from J, leaving 13 bases between them. Here the CDR3 reads CASSSPADPYEQYF. CDR3 nucleotide sequence: TGCGCCAGCAGCTCCCCCGCGGACCCCTACGAGCAGTACTTC.

This clonotype has ten or more counts. This chain joins TRBV14 and TRBJ2-1, with D perhaps TRBD1 (5 bases). The CDR3 sequence is 17 residues long. Germline CDR1 and CDR2: SGHDN and FVKESK. V was clipped by 1 base and J by 0 bases, with 13 bases between them. Written as DNA, the CDR3 is TGTGCCAGCAGCCAAGGGGGCGAGACTTTCTCCTACAATGAGCAGTTCTTC. This encodes CASSQGGETFSYNEQFF.

The V gene is TRBV24-1, the J gene TRBJ2-2; 8 bases match TRBD1. The germline V gene encodes CDR1 KGHDR and CDR2 SFDVKD. This CDR3 spans 17 amino acids. Unmatched junction bases numbered 5, after V lost 3 bases and J lost 0 bases. CDR3 loop: CATSDPGGRTNTGELFF. In DNA form, the CDR3 reads TGTGCCACCAGTGATCCAGGGGGCAGAACGAACACCGGGGAGCTGTTTTTT.

The sample holds one count of this clonotype. The CDR3 loop reads CASSLLAGLADSPLHF. The CDR3 DNA reads TGTGCCAGCAGCTTGCTAGCGGGGTTGGCGGATTCACCCCTCCACTTT. The chain combines TRBV5-5 with TRBJ1-6, with D unresolved. The V gene's germline CDR1 is SGHKS and CDR2 YYEKEE (reference sequence). The CDR3 covers 16 residues. Deletions cut 1 base from V and 8 bases from J, with 16 bases between.

Ten or more counts support this clonotype. V is TRBV19 and J is TRBJ1-2; TRBD1 matches at 7 bases. The V gene's germline CDR1 is LNHDA and CDR2 SQIVND (reference sequence). CDR3 length: 11 residues. The CDR3 DNA is TGTGGCGCATCAGGGGGCTATGGCTACACCTTC. Protein: CGASGGYGYTF.

The chain combines TRBV15 with TRBJ2-5; D is undetermined. In germline, CDR1 is LNHNV, CDR2 YYDKDF (reference sequence). V was clipped by 1 base and J by 5 bases, with 11 bases between them. The CDR3 loop spans 14 amino acids. This chain's CDR3 is CATSRVGMKETQYF. Here the CDR3 DNA reads TGTGCCACCAGCAGAGTGGGTATGAAGGAGACCCAGTACTTC.

The chain couples TRBV4-2 to TRBJ2-7; 9 positions match TRBD1. From germline, CDR1 is LGHNA and CDR2 YNFKEQ. The CDR3 length is 15 residues. The J segment lost 3 bases and the V segment lost 3 bases, leaving 6 bases of the junction unmatched. CDR3 sequence: CASSQDRGILYEQYF. For the CDR3, the DNA is TGTGCCAGCAGCCAGGACAGGGGTATTCTCTACGAGCAGTACTTC.

This clonotype was seen at least ten times. The V and J genes are TRBV4-1 and TRBJ1-2; D ambiguous. CDR1 and CDR2 from the germline V gene are MGHRA and YSYEKL. Between the trimmed V and J ends, which lost 1 base and 0 bases, there was a span of 9 bases. The CDR3 runs 15 residues. CDR3 coding DNA: TGCGCCAGCAGCCAAGCCTTGACGGCTAACTATGGCTACACCTTC. Residues: CASSQALTANYGYTF.

CDR3 sequence reads: CATILTGANVLTF. CDR3 DNA sequence: TGTGCCACCATCCTTACCGGGGCCAACGTCCTGACTTTC. The V and J genes are TRBV15 and TRBJ2-6; unclear D gene. V was shortened by 7 bases and J by 4 bases, with 8 bases between the two germline ends. Germline V gene lookup returns CDR1 LNHNV and CDR2 YYDKDF (reference sequence). This CDR3 spans 13 amino acids.

This clonotype has at least ten counts. The chain uses TRBV20-1 and TRBJ2-3; possibly TRBD2 for D (5 bases). This CDR3 has 16 amino acids. Germline CDR1 is DFQATT and CDR2 is SNEGSKA (reference sequence). V was cut by 6 bases and J by 0 bases, with 19 bases left in between. CDR3 bases: TGCAGTGCCATGGACTTCGGACTTTCTAGCACAGATACGCAGTATTTT. The encoded protein is CSAMDFGLSSTDTQYF.

This clonotype was recorded many times. CDR3 loop: CASSPGQGVPSFYEQYF. The CDR3 DNA sequence: TGTGCCAGCAGCCCCGGACAGGGGGTCCCTAGTTTCTACGAGCAGTACTTC. The V gene is TRBV7-2, the J gene TRBJ2-7; 10 nucleotides match TRBD1. CDR1 is SGHTA, CDR2 FQGNSA, per germline. The CDR3 runs to 17 residues. Losses at the gene ends were 5 bases for V and 3 bases for J; bases not matched to a gene: 13. The variable domain in full, completed from reference TRBV7-2 and TRBJ2-7, reads GAGVSQSPSNKVTEKGKDVELRCDPISGHTALYWYRQSLGQGLEFLIYFQGNSAPDKSGLPSDRFSAERTGGSVSTLTIQRTQQEDSAVYLCASSPGQGVPSFYEQYFGPGTRLTVT.

The V call is TRBV11-3, the J call TRBJ2-2; TRBD1 agrees at 9 bases. With the DNA end fitting TRBJ1-1 better, the J assignment may be wrong. Germline V gives CDR1 SGHNT, CDR2 YENEEA. The CDR3 loop spans 18 amino acids. For the CDR3, the DNA is TGTGCCAGCAGCTTTGGGAGAGGGACAGGGCCCATGAACACTGAAGCTTTCTTT. It encodes CASSFGRGTGPMNTEAFF.

As to this clonotype: Being one base from a much bigger clone, this may be a read error. CDR3 amino acids: CASIVEGRPSTDTQYF. The CDR3 nucleotides are TGTGCCAGCATCGTAGAGGGGAGGCCAAGCACAGATACGCAGTATTTT. V usage is TRBV9 and J usage is TRBJ2-3, with D perhaps matching TRBD2 (6 bases). CDR1 is SGDLS, CDR2 YYNGEE, per germline. The CDR3 is 16 residues long.

This clonotype was recorded at least ten times. V is TRBV2 and J is TRBJ2-1; TRBD2 aligns across 9 bases. V shed 3 bases and J 8 bases; nucleotides not matched to a gene: 8. This CDR3 is 15 amino acids long. CDR1 and CDR2 (germline): SNHLY, FYNNEI. CDR3 sequence: CASSEKAGGPHEQFF. The CDR3 DNA is TGTGCCAGCAGTGAGAAAGCGGGAGGCCCCCATGAGCAGTTCTTC.

Points on this clonotype: Since a much larger clone is just one base distant, this may be a read error. J is TRBJ1-2 and V is TRBV19; weak D call: TRBD1 (6 bases). Germline V CDR1 and CDR2: LNHDA, SQIVND (reference sequence). The CDR3 totals 12 residues. The CDR3 spells CARSSTGSGYTF. For the CDR3, the DNA is TGTGCCCGTAGTTCTACAGGGTCTGGCTACACCTTC.

This clonotype appeared many times. Here the CDR3 reads CSARARLAGGETQYF. In DNA form, the CDR3 reads TGCAGTGCTAGAGCGCGCCTAGCGGGGGGGGAGACCCAGTACTTC. This chain joins TRBV20-1 and TRBJ2-5; 12 bases are shared with TRBD2. The CDR3 runs 15 residues. Trimming cost V 1 base and J 5 bases; bases outside gene matches: 5. Germline-derived CDR1 and CDR2 are DFQATT and SNEGSKA (reference sequence).

This clonotype was seen at least ten times. V and J are TRBV7-8 and TRBJ2-1, with D perhaps matching TRBD1 or TRBD2 (5 bases each). The V gene's germline CDR1 is SGHVS and CDR2 FQNEAQ. The V gene lost 5 bases and the J gene lost 9 bases, with 14 bases spanning the gap. The CDR3 consists of 13 residues. The CDR3 DNA is TGTGCCAGCAGCCGGGACCTATCTCCTGAGCAGTTCTTC. This encodes CASSRDLSPEQFF.

To note about this clonotype: One junction end disagrees with the germline gene, perhaps due to a read error. This chain connects TRBV5-1 to TRBJ2-2; D could derive from TRBD1 or TRBD2 (5 bases each). Germline values: CDR1 SGHRS, CDR2 YFSETQ. The CDR3 loop spans 13 amino acids. The CDR3 sequence: CASSLGDTGDLFF. The CDR3 nucleotides are TGCGCCAGCAGCTTGGGCGACACCGGGGACCTGTTTTTT.

This clonotype was detected ten times or more. V gene TRBV20-1 combines with J gene TRBJ1-2; D uncertain. V was trimmed by 0 bases and J by 8 bases, leaving 13 bases between them. The germline V gene has CDR1 DFQATT and CDR2 SNEGSKA (reference sequence). CDR3 length: 13 residues. CDR3 loop: CSARDRRMGGYTF. In nucleotides, the CDR3 is TGCAGTGCTAGAGATAGGCGGATGGGGGGCTACACCTTC.

This clonotype has a count of ten or more. The chain carries TRBV6-1 and TRBJ2-1, with D perhaps matching TRBD2 (5 bases). This CDR3 is 13 amino acids long. V was shortened by 10 bases and J by 8 bases, with 18 bases between the two germline ends. The germline gives CDR1 MNHNS, CDR2 SASEGT. CDR3 coding DNA: TGTGCCACGGGATGGGGAGAATATCATGAGCAGTTCTTC. It is translated as CATGWGEYHEQFF.

The count of this clonotype is one. The rearrangement uses TRBV11-3 and TRBJ2-3, with 7 bases fitting TRBD1. The CDR3 covers 15 residues. The junction had 3 bases not matched to a gene; V was cut back by 1 base and J by 2 bases. From germline, CDR1 is SGHNT and CDR2 YENEEA. The CDR3 DNA is TGTGCCAGCAGCTTAGGGACAGGCGACACAGATACGCAGTATTTT. Translating it yields CASSLGTGDTDTQYF. The complete variable domain, with remaining parts taken from reference TRBV11-3 and TRBJ2-3, reads EAGVVQSPRYKIIEKKQPVAFWCNPISGHNTLYWYLQNLGQGPELLIRYENEEAVDDSQLPKDRFSAERLKGVDSTLKIQPAELGDSAVYLCASSLGTGDTDTQYFGPGTRLTVL.

A note on this clonotype: A much bigger clone sits one base away, suggesting this may be a read error. The chain joins TRBV20-1 to TRBJ2-7, with 9 bases aligning to TRBD1. Germline CDR1 and CDR2: DFQATT and SNEGSKA (reference sequence). J was trimmed by 3 bases and V by 6 bases; bases with no gene match: 18. There are 17 residues in the CDR3. CDR3 protein: CSATPPGDRVPRYEQYF. The CDR3 region has the DNA TGCAGTGCAACCCCTCCCGGGGACAGGGTGCCCCGCTACGAGCAGTACTTC.